These 23 T cell receptor beta chains share one sample of origin, sequenced in a study of radiation and T cells in renal cell carcinoma. Data came from immunoSEQ multiplex PCR; TCRdb stores just in-frame clones and leaves some out. The repertoire includes 100,000 to 150,000 clones, around 82% of them detected once, and 5.8% sits in the top ten. The time point: blood 2 weeks post-SBRT. The treatment is: 15 Gy SBRT to primary tumor, nephrectomy 4 weeks later. Specimen: blood, collected from a patient whose treatment included radiotherapy and nephrectomy. These receptors were obtained from a man between 50 and 59 years old with renal cell carcinoma.

The J gene is TRBJ1-2, the V gene TRBV29-1, with D possibly matching TRBD1 (5 bases). CDR3 length: 11 residues. V dropped 6 bases and J dropped 2 bases, with 7 bases sitting between them. The germline gives CDR1 SQVTM, CDR2 ANQGSEA. The CDR3 protein is CSVGRNYGYTF. CDR3 DNA sequence: TGCAGCGTGGGACGGAACTATGGCTACACCTTC.

The V and J genes are TRBV4-2 and TRBJ1-1, with D possibly TRBD1 on 6 matching bases. The CDR3 is made up of 15 amino acids. Trimming removed 0 bases at V and 5 bases at J, with 13 bases between. CDR1 and CDR2 from the germline V gene are LGHNA and YNFKEQ. The CDR3, as DNA: TGTGCCAGCAGCCAAGAGGCGGGGGGCGAGACTGAAGCTTTCTTT. Protein sequence: CASSQEAGGETEAFF.

This clone was observed a few times. CDR3 nucleotide sequence: TGTGCCAGCAGCTCGGTATCTGGGGAGCTGTTTTTT. Protein product: CASSSVSGELFF. The chain recombines TRBV7-9 with TRBJ2-2; D gene unclear. V gave up 4 bases and J gave up 8 bases, with 8 bases separating them. CDR1 SEHNR and CDR2 FQNEAQ come from the germline V gene (reference sequence). The CDR3 runs to 12 residues.

V usage is TRBV10-2 and J usage is TRBJ2-5; 10 bases match TRBD2. The germline V gene encodes CDR1 WSHSY and CDR2 SAAADI. The CDR3 extends over 15 amino acids. V was clipped by 5 bases and J by 4 bases; unmatched bases: 7. CDR3 nucleotide sequence: TGCGCCAGCAGTACTCCTCTAGCGGGGGTAGAGACCCAGTACTTC. Translating gives CASSTPLAGVETQYF.

This sequence joins TRBV6-6 and TRBJ1-1; TRBD1 aligns across 7 bases. Looked up from germline, CDR1 is MNHNY and CDR2 is SVGAGI (reference sequence). Germline trimming cut 6 bases from V and 8 bases from J; bases unmatched to any gene: 9. This CDR3 region has 13 residues. This CDR3 reads CASSRGTAREAFF. In DNA form, the CDR3 reads TGTGCCAGCAGCCGCGGGACAGCCCGGGAAGCTTTCTTT.

This clone was observed a handful of times. J is TRBJ1-2 and V is TRBV9; weak D call: TRBD1 (5 bases). The CDR3 is 14 residues long. V dropped 3 bases and J dropped 3 bases, with 12 bases sitting between them. The V gene's germline CDR1 is SGDLS and CDR2 YYNGEE. CDR3 sequence (DNA): TGTGCCAGCAGCGACCCTCGGGGGGACTATGGCTACACCTTC. Translated: CASSDPRGDYGYTF.

The rearrangement links TRBV5-1 to TRBJ1-4; no clear D. Germline loops: CDR1 SGHRS, CDR2 YFSETQ. V lost 2 bases and J 12 bases, leaving 20 bases between the germline ends. The CDR3 has 15 amino acids. The CDR3 DNA reads as TGCGCCAGCAGCTTAGGGATCGGCGGGTCTCAGGAACTGTTTTTT. Translating it yields CASSLGIGGSQELFF.

This chain links TRBV7-6 with TRBJ2-7; 7 positions agree with TRBD1. The CDR3 spans 16 residues. Per germline, CDR1 SGHVS and CDR2 FNYEAQ. The ends lost 1 base at V and 1 base at J; junction bases unmatched: 7. The CDR3 spells CASSLGATGKSYEQYF. Written as DNA, the CDR3 is TGTGCCAGCAGCTTAGGGGCGACAGGGAAGTCCTACGAGCAGTACTTC.

This chain links TRBV5-1 with TRBJ2-2; 10 bases are a match to TRBD1. Germline lookup yields CDR1 SGHRS and CDR2 YFSETQ. J gave up 5 bases and V 3 bases, and 4 bases lay outside the gene matches. The CDR3 totals 15 residues. In DNA form, the CDR3 reads TGCGCCAGCAGCTCAGGACAGGGGGAGACCGGGGAGCTGTTTTTT. Residues: CASSSGQGETGELFF.

This sequence joins TRBV30 and TRBJ1-5; unclear D gene. Germline CDR1 is GTSNPN and CDR2 is SVGIG (reference sequence). V lost 2 bases and J lost 1, with 6 bases in between. CDR3 length equals 13 residues. For the CDR3, the DNA is TGTGCCTGGAGTAAACAGAGCAATCAGCCCCAGCATTTT. It is translated as CAWSKQSNQPQHF.

J is TRBJ2-7 and V is TRBV28; unclear D gene. Germline V gives CDR1 MDHEN, CDR2 SYDVKM. Between the trimmed V and J ends, which lost 3 bases and 5 bases, there was a span of 20 bases. There are 16 residues in the CDR3. CDR3: CASSLNGIERFNEQYF. CDR3 coding DNA: TGTGCCAGCAGTTTGAATGGAATAGAAAGGTTTAACGAGCAGTACTTC.

The CDR3 sequence: CASSLRLAGEETQYF. As DNA, the CDR3 is TGTGCCAGCAGCTTGCGACTAGCGGGAGAAGAGACCCAGTACTTC. This sequence joins TRBV5-4 and TRBJ2-5; 12 nucleotides align to TRBD2. This CDR3 region has 15 residues. Germline CDR1 and CDR2: SGHNT and YYREEE (reference sequence). V shed 1 base, J shed 3 bases, and the junction held 1 base outside the gene matches.

The chain is built from TRBV6-1 and TRBJ1-1; TRBD1 is a possible D gene (6 bases). CDR3 size: 13 residues. The germline V and J ends were trimmed by 6 bases and 4 bases, with 12 bases remaining between them. Germline V CDR1 and CDR2: MNHNS, SASEGT. CDR3 loop: CASRETGSTEAFF. The CDR3 coding sequence is TGTGCCAGCAGAGAAACAGGGAGCACTGAAGCTTTCTTT.

V is TRBV7-8 and J is TRBJ1-4; no definite D call. Germline lookup yields CDR1 SGHVS and CDR2 FQNEAQ. This CDR3 has 16 residues. Deletions cut 0 bases from V and 6 bases from J, with 14 bases between. The CDR3 is CASSLAPRVYHEKLFF. The DNA of the CDR3 is TGTGCCAGCAGCTTAGCTCCGAGGGTTTATCATGAAAAACTGTTTTTT.

V gene TRBV27 combines with J gene TRBJ2-7; 7 positions match TRBD1. This CDR3 region has 14 residues. The germline CDR1 and CDR2 sequences are MNHEY and SMNVEV (reference sequence). After removal of 2 bases from V and 4 bases from J, the junction contained 5 bases not matched to a gene. CDR3 sequence: CASSLGTAVYEQYF. The CDR3 DNA reads TGTGCCAGCAGTTTAGGGACAGCCGTATACGAGCAGTACTTC.

The chain carries TRBV7-2 and TRBJ2-7, with D perhaps TRBD2 (7 bases). Trimming took off 0 bases at V and 7 bases at J, with 19 bases between the two ends. This CDR3 region has 16 residues. Germline CDR1 reads SGHTA; CDR2 reads FQGNSA. The CDR3 loop reads CASSLAAGAPVGEQYF. The CDR3 DNA follows: TGTGCCAGCAGCTTAGCGGCGGGGGCACCCGTGGGGGAGCAGTACTTC. The entire variable domain, with the rest obtained from reference TRBV7-2 and TRBJ2-7, is as follows: GAGVSQSPSNKVTEKGKDVELRCDPISGHTALYWYRQSLGQGLEFLIYFQGNSAPDKSGLPSDRFSAERTGGSVSTLTIQRTQQEDSAVYLCASSLAAGAPVGEQYFGPGTRLTVT.

This clone has only a few counts. The chain carries TRBV11-2 and TRBJ1-5; D might be TRBD1 (5 bases). The germline CDR1 and CDR2 sequences are SGHAT and FQNNGV. This CDR3 has 14 residues. V was clipped by 5 bases and J by 4 bases, with 12 bases between them. In DNA, the CDR3 is TGTGCCAGCAGCCCTGGGACCGCTAATCAGCCCCAGCATTTT. Translated: CASSPGTANQPQHF.

The V gene is TRBV6-5, the J gene TRBJ1-1; 7 bases map to TRBD1. Germline CDR1 and CDR2: MNHEY and SVGAGI. The CDR3 extends over 14 amino acids. With V trimmed by 5 bases and J by 6 bases, 9 bases remained unmatched. As DNA, the CDR3 is TGTGCCAGCAGTCGCGACAGGGTGTTTTCTGAAGCTTTCTTT. Protein product: CASSRDRVFSEAFF.

The rearrangement links TRBV10-3 to TRBJ2-3; possibly TRBD2 for D (5 bases). The germline V gene has CDR1 ENHRY and CDR2 SYGVKD. V gave up 9 bases and J gave up 1 base, with 11 bases separating them. There are 13 residues in the CDR3. The CDR3 loop is CAISAGGTDTQYF. The DNA of the CDR3 is TGTGCCATTAGCGCGGGCGGCACAGATACGCAGTATTTT.

With regard to this clone: Within the sample, other DNA sequences also encode this same CDR3. V is TRBV18 and J is TRBJ1-5; no clear D. Germline V gives CDR1 KGHSH, CDR2 LQKENI. V was clipped by 3 bases and J by 0 bases, with 3 bases between them. CDR3 size: 13 residues. The DNA of the CDR3 is TGTGCCAGCTCACCCGATAGCAATCAGCCCCAGCATTTT. This translates into CASSPDSNQPQHF.

The sample holds one count of this clone. The chain has TRBV19 and TRBJ2-6; 7 bases agree with TRBD1. CDR1 is LNHDA, CDR2 SQIVND, per germline (reference sequence). The trim removed 2 bases at V and 1 base at J, leaving 2 bases unmatched. CDR3 length equals 16 residues. For the CDR3, the DNA is TGTGCCAGTAGTATAACAGGGGATTCTGGGGCCAACGTCCTGACTTTC. It translates to CASSITGDSGANVLTF.

This chain links TRBV10-1 with TRBJ2-7; a weak D match, TRBD2 (5 bases). The V end lost 5 bases, the J end lost 6 bases, and 17 bases lay between the germline ends. This CDR3 is built from 14 residues. Germline V gene lookup returns CDR1 WNHNN and CDR2 SYGVQD (reference sequence). The DNA of the CDR3 is TGCGCCAGCAGTTCGGGGAAGGGCCCGACCGAGCAGTACTTC. This translates into CASSSGKGPTEQYF.

V gene TRBV27 combines with J gene TRBJ1-2; 10 bases map to TRBD1. This CDR3 contains 15 residues. V shed 5 bases, J shed 3 bases, and the junction held 6 bases outside the gene matches. The germline CDR1 and CDR2 sequences are MNHEY and SMNVEV (reference sequence). The CDR3 DNA is TGTGCCAGCAGTGTAGACAGGGGGCGAGACTATGGCTACACCTTC. Protein sequence: CASSVDRGRDYGYTF.